Listed below are T cell receptor beta chains from one sample, sequenced in a study of shared clonotypes between healthy human individuals. Libraries were prepared by immunoSEQ multiplex PCR; TCRdb keeps only in-frame clonotypes and omits some of them. The sample holds some 530,000 clones, 70% to 85% seen once. The material sequenced was PBMCs. The receptors shown here come from a woman between 35 and 50 years old in good health. Some clones in this sample may be carry-over from other donors' samples. Each CDR3 is given without its conserved first and last residue. Expanded clones get a size class; other rows say once, few or many, or leave the size out.

size,V,CDR3
-,TRBV29-1,SAAPILQGARTEAF
-,TRBV7-2,ASSLARAVPEAF
-,TRBV5-1,ASSLDGSGTYNEQF
-,TRBV19,ASSMGTGEQY
few,TRBV6-1,ASSPGTGKFEQY
-,TRBV28,ASSPRDRVAHEQY
once,TRBV19,ASSIRRDSYNEQF
once,TRBV4-1,ASSRSREAF
-,TRBV28,ASSPGLVHNEQF
-,TRBV27,ASSLSVGVSSYEQY
-,TRBV28,ASSPPGGTGTQY
few,TRBV6-1,ASRWTGEETQY
-,TRBV7-2,ASSLTPSGSSHEQY
-,TRBV18,ASSTKTSFDNEQF
-,TRBV5-6,ASSPRGGPSEETQY
few,TRBV5-4,ASSPETGYGYT
-,TRBV9,ASSARRGPLLREGEAF